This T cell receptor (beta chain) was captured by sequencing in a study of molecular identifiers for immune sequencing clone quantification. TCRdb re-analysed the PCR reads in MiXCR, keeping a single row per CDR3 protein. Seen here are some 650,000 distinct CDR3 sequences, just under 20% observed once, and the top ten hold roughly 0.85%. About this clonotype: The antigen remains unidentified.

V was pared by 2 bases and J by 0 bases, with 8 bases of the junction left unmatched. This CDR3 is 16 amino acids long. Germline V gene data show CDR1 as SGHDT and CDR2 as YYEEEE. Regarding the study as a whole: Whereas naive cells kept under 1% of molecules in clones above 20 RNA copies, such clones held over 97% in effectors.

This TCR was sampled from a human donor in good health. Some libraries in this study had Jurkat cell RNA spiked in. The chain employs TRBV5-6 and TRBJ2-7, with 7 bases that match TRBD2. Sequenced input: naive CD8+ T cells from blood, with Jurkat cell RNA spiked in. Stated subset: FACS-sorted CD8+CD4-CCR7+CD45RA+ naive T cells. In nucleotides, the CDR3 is TGTGCCAGCAGCTTACTAAGCGGGGAAACCTCCTACGAGCAGTACTTC. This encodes CASSLLSGETSYEQYF.